This T cell receptor (beta chain) originates from a study of T cell changes during pregnancy in multiple sclerosis. This table comes from immunoSEQ multiplex PCR, and its TCRdb copy is limited to in-frame clones, with some not included. The sample lists over 45,000 clones, approximately 90% occurring once. The V segment lost 4 bases and the J segment 10 bases; nucleotides outside the gene matches: 12. In germline, CDR1 is SGDLS, CDR2 YYNGEE. The CDR3 spans 16 residues. This TCR was recovered from a female donor in good health, enrolled as a control in a pregnancy study. V is TRBV9 and J is TRBJ2-1, with TRBD2 identical over 12 bases. The sample consisted of peripheral blood, taken in the third trimester of pregnancy. The CDR3 sequence is CASSPELAGGTGEQFF. CDR3 nucleotides: TGTGCCAGCAGCCCCGAACTAGCGGGGGGAACCGGGGAGCAGTTCTTC.